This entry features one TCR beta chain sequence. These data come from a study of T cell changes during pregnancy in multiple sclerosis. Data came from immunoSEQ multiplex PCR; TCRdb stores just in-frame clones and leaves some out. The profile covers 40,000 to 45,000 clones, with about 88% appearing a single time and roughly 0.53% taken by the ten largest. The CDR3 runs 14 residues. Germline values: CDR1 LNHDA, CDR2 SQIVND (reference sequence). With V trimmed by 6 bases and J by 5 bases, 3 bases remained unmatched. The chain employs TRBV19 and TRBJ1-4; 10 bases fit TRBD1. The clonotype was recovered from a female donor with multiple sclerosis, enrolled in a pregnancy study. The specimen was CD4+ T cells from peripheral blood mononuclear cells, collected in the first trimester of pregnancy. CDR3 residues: CASRRTGGNEKLFF. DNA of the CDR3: TGTGCCAGTAGACGGACAGGGGGGAATGAAAAACTGTTTTTT.